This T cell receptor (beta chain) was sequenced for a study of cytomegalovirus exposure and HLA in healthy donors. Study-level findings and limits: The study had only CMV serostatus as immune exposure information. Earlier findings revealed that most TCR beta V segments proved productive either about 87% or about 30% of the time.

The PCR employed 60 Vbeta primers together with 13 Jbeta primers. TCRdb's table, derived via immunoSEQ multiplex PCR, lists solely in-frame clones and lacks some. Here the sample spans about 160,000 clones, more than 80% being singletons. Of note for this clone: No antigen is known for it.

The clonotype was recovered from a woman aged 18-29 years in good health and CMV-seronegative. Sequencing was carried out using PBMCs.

CDR3 DNA: TGTGCCAGTAGTATTAGTGCAAATGAGCAGTTCTTC. Encoded protein: CASSISANEQFF. This chain connects TRBV19 to TRBJ2-1; no reliable D call. In germline, CDR1 is LNHDA, CDR2 SQIVND (reference sequence). This CDR3 is 12 amino acids long. V was shortened by 3 bases and J by 7 bases, with 7 bases between the two germline ends.